This TCR beta chain was sequenced in a study of T cells expressing NK-cell markers. Study at large: Repertoires of TCR beta were obtained from T cells sorted as CD3+CD56+NKG2C+, CD3+CD56+NKG2C- and CD3+CD56-NKG2C+. Among the eight sequenced donors, seven tested HCMV-seropositive and one tested seronegative.

Per germline, CDR1 SGHRS and CDR2 YFSETQ. The CDR3 loop spans 15 amino acids. Template switching by 5'RACE with UMIs generated the TCR beta cDNA. After re-calling the 5' RACE reads, TCRdb lists one entry per CDR3 protein, DNA absent. This repertoire comprises approximately 150,000 distinct CDR3 sequences; its ten largest clones make up about 18%. The V call is TRBV5-1, the J call TRBJ2-3; TCRdb's assignment of TRBD1 cannot be checked, as there is no DNA. Sequencing used blood T cells: a sorted CD56 or NKG2C T cell subset, CD4+ or CD8+ T cells, or bulk PBMC T cells (not recorded which). This clonotype was sampled from a woman between 18 and 69 years old in good health. CDR3 region: CASTRGAGATDTQYF.